A single sample gave rise to the 5 T cell receptor beta chains below, sequenced in a study of blood T cell repertoires in COVID-19 (dated by TCRdb to 2020 to 2021). The library was obtained by the immunoSEQ multiplex PCR assay. TCRdb obtained this table from immuneACCESS and retained in-frame rearrangements with V and J assigned. These tables miss some clones; where compared with another copy, unresolved V genes account for less than half of the shortfall, and the remainder is unexplained. In all, the sample holds around 370,000 clones, and almost 90% of those were seen once. The top ten clones comprise approximately 7.4% of the sample. The specimen sequenced was peripheral blood. The receptors shown here come from a woman between 65 and 79 years old with COVID-19, enrolled during active disease.

CDR3: CASSPGGAQETQYF. Written as DNA, the CDR3 is TGTGCCAGCAGCCCGGGGGGGGCCCAAGAGACCCAGTACTTC. The rearrangement links TRBV2 to TRBJ2-5; 8 bases map to TRBD2. After removal of 6 bases from V and 1 base from J, the junction contained 4 bases not matched to a gene. This CDR3 is 14 amino acids long. CDR1 and CDR2 (germline): SNHLY, FYNNEI.

The chain combines TRBV28 with TRBJ1-1; 9 bases line up with TRBD1. Germline trimming cut 6 bases from V and 1 base from J; bases unmatched to any gene: 9. The CDR3 consists of 16 residues. Germline V lookup: CDR1 MDHEN, CDR2 SYDVKM. The CDR3 DNA reads TGTGCCAGCAGGCGTCGGACAGGGGACACGAACACTGAAGCTTTCTTT. Translating it yields CASRRRTGDTNTEAFF.

The chain carries TRBV6-5 and TRBJ1-3; TRBD1 agrees at 7 bases. V shed 8 bases, J shed 8 bases, and the junction held 9 bases outside the gene matches. The CDR3 contains 13 residues. Germline loops: CDR1 MNHEY, CDR2 SVGAGI. The CDR3 spells CASGGDSTYTIYF. DNA of the CDR3: TGTGCCAGCGGAGGGGACAGCACATACACCATATATTTT.

This rearrangement joins TRBV7-8 to TRBJ2-1; 11 bases align to TRBD2. The germline CDR1 and CDR2 sequences are SGHVS and FQNEAQ. V gave up 3 bases and J gave up 4 bases; unmatched junction bases: 2. This CDR3 contains 15 residues. The CDR3 region is CASSFTSGGYNEQFF. The CDR3 region has the DNA TGTGCCAGCAGCTTCACTAGCGGGGGTTACAATGAGCAGTTCTTC.

This chain joins TRBV5-1 and TRBJ2-7; the match to TRBD2 covers 9 bases. With 0 bases clipped from V and 7 bases from J, the junction kept 5 bases outside the gene matches. This CDR3 spans 14 amino acids. Looked up from germline, CDR1 is SGHRS and CDR2 is YFSETQ. DNA for the CDR3: TGCGCCAGCAGCTTGGTAGCGGGGGTAAAAGAGCAGTACTTC. This codes for CASSLVAGVKEQYF.